These 32 T cell receptor beta chains were all obtained from the same sample, sequenced in a study of T cell responses to AZD1222 COVID-19 vaccine. Repertoires were generated with immunoSEQ multiplex PCR, while TCRdb's copy carries only in-frame clones and drops some. The table lists fewer than 130,000 clones, around 89% of them singletons, with 1.6% in the top ten. The material sequenced was peripheral blood, taken on day 0 of AZD1222 vaccination. The receptors stem from an adult in good health.

The V call is TRBV5-1, the J call TRBJ2-5; no clear D. The V end lost 2 bases, the J end lost 3 bases, and 11 bases lay between the germline ends. CDR1 is SGHRS, CDR2 YFSETQ, per germline. The CDR3 is 14 amino acids. The CDR3 region has the DNA TGCGCCAGCAGCTTACGGGCTCGGGAAGAGACCCAGTACTTC. Translating gives CASSLRAREETQYF.

The chain combines TRBV27 with TRBJ1-5, with D unclear. Trimming removed 0 bases from V and 0 bases from J, with 6 bases in between. Germline V gives CDR1 MNHEY, CDR2 SMNVEV (reference sequence). The CDR3 is made up of 15 amino acids. The CDR3 region is CASSLSQISNQPQHF. The CDR3 DNA reads TGTGCCAGCAGTTTATCACAGATTAGCAATCAGCCCCAGCATTTT.

The chain employs TRBV7-2 and TRBJ1-2; D is possibly TRBD1 (6 bases). Per germline, CDR1 SGHTA and CDR2 FQGNSA. There are 15 residues in the CDR3. V was pared by 2 bases and J by 0 bases, with 10 bases between. CDR3 nucleotide sequence: TGTGCCAGCAGCTTACAGTCAGGGGCTAACTATGGCTACACCTTC. Protein product: CASSLQSGANYGYTF.

The V call is TRBV18, the J call TRBJ1-2, with D unresolved. The germline V gene has CDR1 KGHSH and CDR2 LQKENI. The V end lost 2 bases, the J end lost 1 base, and 14 bases lay between the germline ends. CDR3 length: 16 amino acids. CDR3 sequence: CASSPSGQQLNYGYTF. The CDR3 DNA is TGTGCCAGCTCACCATCCGGGCAACAACTTAACTATGGCTACACCTTC. Full variable domain (rest looked up from reference TRBV18 and TRBJ1-2): NAGVMQNPRHLVRRRGQEARLRCSPMKGHSHVYWYRQLPEEGLKFMVYLQKENIIDESGMPKERFSAEFPKEGPSILRIQQVVRGDSAAYFCASSPSGQQLNYGYTFGSGTRLTVV.

The chain is built from TRBV7-9 and TRBJ2-7; 7 bases fit TRBD1. Losses at the gene ends were 6 bases for V and 3 bases for J; bases not matched to a gene: 8. CDR1 is SEHNR, CDR2 FQNEAQ, per germline (reference sequence). The CDR3 sequence is 14 residues long. CDR3 sequence reads: CASSSGTVYYEQYF. As DNA, the CDR3 is TGTGCCAGCAGTTCCGGGACAGTCTACTACGAGCAGTACTTC.

The J gene is TRBJ1-1, the V gene TRBV9; D is undetermined. There are 13 residues in the CDR3. The V gene's germline CDR1 is SGDLS and CDR2 YYNGEE. The V end was cut by 6 bases, the J end by 2 bases, with 11 bases between. The CDR3 DNA reads as TGTGCCAGCATGCAGGAGGGTAACACTGAAGCTTTCTTT. Amino acid sequence: CASMQEGNTEAFF.

The V call is TRBV11-2, the J call TRBJ1-5, with unresolved D. This CDR3 spans 13 amino acids. Germline V CDR1 and CDR2: SGHAT, FQNNGV. The V end lost 5 bases, the J end lost 4 bases, and 9 bases lay between the germline ends. The CDR3, as DNA: TGTGCCAGCAGCCAACAGTGGAATCAGCCCCAGCATTTT. This translates into CASSQQWNQPQHF.

The chain links TRBV9 to TRBJ2-7, with a weak D call TRBD2 (6 bases). The CDR3 contains 15 residues. The V and J ends lost 0 bases and 3 bases respectively, with 13 bases between them. Germline V lookup: CDR1 SGDLS, CDR2 YYNGEE. In nucleotides, the CDR3 is TGTGCCAGCAGCGTAGGAACTAGCCCAAACTACGAGCAGTACTTC. As protein: CASSVGTSPNYEQYF.

V gene TRBV5-5 combines with J gene TRBJ2-3, with D hard to call. The CDR3 covers 12 residues. Germline V gene lookup returns CDR1 SGHKS and CDR2 YYEKEE (reference sequence). V was clipped by 0 bases and J by 7 bases, with 6 bases between them. DNA for the CDR3: TGTGCCAGCAGCTTGGATATTTATACGCAGTATTTT. This sequence encodes CASSLDIYTQYF.

V gene TRBV7-8 combines with J gene TRBJ2-7; D might be TRBD2 (6 bases). CDR3 length equals 16 residues. The germline gives CDR1 SGHVS, CDR2 FQNEAQ. V was cut by 5 bases and J by 2 bases, with 19 bases left in between. The CDR3, as DNA: TGTGCCAGCAGCCTAAGCCGGAGGGGAGAACCCTACGAGCAGTACTTC. It encodes CASSLSRRGEPYEQYF. Variable domain in full (rest from reference TRBV7-8 and TRBJ2-7): GAGVSQSPRYKVAKRGQDVALRCDPISGHVSLFWYQQALGQGPEFLTYFQNEAQLDKSGLPSDRFFAERPEGSVSTLKIQRTQQEDSAVYLCASSLSRRGEPYEQYFGPGTRLTVT.

The genes are TRBV6-4 and TRBJ1-1, with D uncertain. The CDR3 sequence is 14 residues long. The germline gives CDR1 MRHNA, CDR2 SNTAGT. V shed 4 bases and J shed 1 base, with 10 bases lying between them. CDR3 bases: TGTGCCAGCAGTGCAAGCCCGGGGAACACTGAAGCTTTCTTT. Translating gives CASSASPGNTEAFF.

The V gene is TRBV11-2, the J gene TRBJ2-1, with 8 bases matching TRBD2. Unmatched junction bases numbered 17, after V lost 5 bases and J lost 8 bases. Germline loops: CDR1 SGHAT, CDR2 FQNNGV. CDR3 length: 17 amino acids. For the CDR3, the DNA is TGTGCCAGCAGCCGCAGCCCGGATAGCGGGACCGACCATGAGCAGTTCTTC. Its protein product is CASSRSPDSGTDHEQFF.

The chain links TRBV14 to TRBJ2-7, with a tentative D call TRBD1 (6 bases). The ends were cut back, 0 bases at V and 0 bases at J, with 9 bases in the middle. There are 15 residues in the CDR3. Germline assignment: CDR1 SGHDN and CDR2 FVKESK. The CDR3 DNA reads TGTGCCAGCAGCCAAGAACAGGGAATCTCCTACGAGCAGTACTTC. Residues: CASSQEQGISYEQYF. The full variable domain, completed using reference TRBV14 and TRBJ2-7, is EAGVTQFPSHSVIEKGQTVTLRCDPISGHDNLYWYRRVMGKEIKFLLHFVKESKQDESGMPNNRFLAERTGGTYSTLKVQPAELEDSGVYFCASSQEQGISYEQYFGPGTRLTVT.

J is TRBJ1-6 and V is TRBV7-9; 7 bases are a match to TRBD1. Trimming cost V 6 bases and J 9 bases; bases outside gene matches: 8. This CDR3 contains 14 residues. Germline CDR1 and CDR2: SEHNR and FQNEAQ (reference sequence). The CDR3 DNA follows: TGTGCCAGCAGTCAAACAGGGGTTAGTTCACCCCTCCACTTT. This translates into CASSQTGVSSPLHF.

The V and J genes are TRBV5-5 and TRBJ1-1; D perhaps matches TRBD1 (5 bases). In germline, CDR1 is SGHKS, CDR2 YYEKEE (reference sequence). V gave up 2 bases and J gave up 4 bases, with 12 bases separating them. The CDR3 runs to 14 residues. The CDR3 spells CASSFGGGITEAFF. CDR3 DNA: TGTGCCAGCAGCTTCGGGGGTGGAATCACTGAAGCTTTCTTT.

The chain has TRBV6-5 and TRBJ1-5, with unresolved D. Germline CDR1 is MNHEY and CDR2 is SVGAGI. V was shortened by 5 bases and J by 4 bases, with 15 bases between the two germline ends. The CDR3 loop spans 15 amino acids. CDR3 sequence: CASSTTPGQNQPQHF. CDR3 DNA: TGTGCCAGCAGTACAACACCGGGCCAAAATCAGCCCCAGCATTTT.

The rearrangement joins TRBV3-1 (or the pseudogene TRBV3-2) to TRBJ1-2, with 7 bases fitting TRBD1. The junction had 2 bases not matched to a gene; V was cut back by 2 bases and J by 5 bases. The CDR3 is made up of 13 amino acids. CDR1 and CDR2 from the germline V gene are LGHDT and YNNKEL (reference sequence). The CDR3 region is CASSQKGAYGYTF. The CDR3 DNA follows: TGTGCCAGCAGCCAAAAGGGGGCATATGGCTACACCTTC.

The chain recombines TRBV5-4 with TRBJ2-2; TRBD1 is a possible D gene (5 bases). Trimming pared 0 bases from V and 1 base from J, leaving 10 bases between. The germline gives CDR1 SGHNT, CDR2 YYREEE (reference sequence). The CDR3 loop spans 16 amino acids. CDR3 nucleotides: TGTGCCAGCAGCTTGGGACAGACCCTGAACACCGGGGAGCTGTTTTTT. Translating it yields CASSLGQTLNTGELFF.

The chain employs TRBV3-1 (or the pseudogene TRBV3-2) and TRBJ1-3; perhaps TRBD1 as D (5 bases). The V end lost 3 bases, the J end lost 2 bases, and 5 bases lay between the germline ends. This CDR3 spans 13 amino acids. The V gene's germline CDR1 is LGHDT and CDR2 YNNKEL (reference sequence). CDR3 loop: CASSQGAGNTIYF. CDR3 nucleotide sequence: TGTGCCAGCAGCCAGGGGGCTGGAAACACCATATATTTT.

This clone showed up just once. The rearrangement joins TRBV19 to TRBJ1-1; unclear D gene. This CDR3 contains 12 residues. Germline assignment: CDR1 LNHDA and CDR2 SQIVND (reference sequence). V was shortened by 2 bases and J by 4 bases, with 5 bases between the two germline ends. CDR3 nucleotide sequence: TGTGCCAGTAGTATATATGGCACTGAAGCTTTCTTT. As protein: CASSIYGTEAFF. The full variable domain, rest sourced from reference TRBV19 and TRBJ1-1, is DGGITQSPKYLFRKEGQNVTLSCEQNLNHDAMYWYRQDPGQGLRLIYYSQIVNDFQKGDIAEGYSVSREKKESFPLTVTSAQKNPTAFYLCASSIYGTEAFFGQGTRLTVV.

This chain links TRBV9 with TRBJ1-1, with a weak D call TRBD1 (5 bases). CDR3 size: 16 residues. The V end was cut by 0 bases, the J end by 5 bases, with 17 bases between. Germline values: CDR1 SGDLS, CDR2 YYNGEE. CDR3 sequence (DNA): TGTGCCAGCAGCGTAGGGGATGTTAGGGGTGGGACTGAAGCTTTCTTT. As protein: CASSVGDVRGGTEAFF.

V gene TRBV7-8 combines with J gene TRBJ2-7; D unclear. This CDR3 is 14 amino acids long. The germline CDR1 and CDR2 sequences are SGHVS and FQNEAQ. V lost 8 bases and J 3 bases, leaving 17 bases between the germline ends. In DNA form, the CDR3 reads TGTGCCAGCCACGCCCCAAGGCGGAACTACGAGCAGTACTTC. Its translation: CASHAPRRNYEQYF.

This clone has a single count. The chain has TRBV3-1 (or the pseudogene TRBV3-2) and TRBJ2-7; D is possibly TRBD1 (6 bases). The CDR3 runs to 11 residues. Germline CDR1 and CDR2: LGHDT and YNNKEL (reference sequence). Trimming shortened V by 1 base and J by 9 bases, and 7 bases separated the two germline ends. The DNA for the CDR3 is TGTGCCAGCAGCCAAGTGGGGGCGCAGTACTTC. This codes for CASSQVGAQYF.

This chain uses TRBV6-5 with TRBJ2-2; possibly TRBD2 for D (6 bases). CDR1 is MNHEY, CDR2 SVGAGI, per germline. The CDR3 spans 16 residues. V dropped 0 bases and J dropped 6 bases, with 14 bases sitting between them. DNA of the CDR3: TGTGCCAGCAGTTACTCGGGGGGAAGGCGGGCCGGGGAGCTGTTTTTT. This translates into CASSYSGGRRAGELFF.

The chain recombines TRBV2 with TRBJ1-2; D unresolved. Trimming took off 2 bases at V and 7 bases at J, with 14 bases between the two ends. Germline V gene sequence: CDR1 SNHLY, CDR2 FYNNEI. The CDR3 runs 14 residues. The CDR3 DNA reads as TGTGCCAGCAGTGAATGGAAGGGATATAGTGGCTACACCTTC. Amino acids: CASSEWKGYSGYTF.

The V and J genes are TRBV15 and TRBJ2-1; D is uncertain. V was trimmed by 0 bases and J by 6 bases, leaving 15 bases between them. The V gene's germline CDR1 is LNHNV and CDR2 YYDKDF (reference sequence). This CDR3 region has 16 residues. CDR3 bases: TGTGCCACCAGCAGAGACCTCATATCCATGTCCAATGAGCAGTTCTTC. Protein: CATSRDLISMSNEQFF.

The chain employs TRBV19 and TRBJ1-1; the D gene is possibly TRBD1 (5 bases). The CDR3 contains 15 residues. The germline V gene encodes CDR1 LNHDA and CDR2 SQIVND (reference sequence). V was clipped by 4 bases and J by 2 bases, with 14 bases between them. The CDR3: CASSTRQKRNTEAFF. CDR3 DNA sequence: TGTGCCAGTAGTACCAGACAGAAGAGAAACACTGAAGCTTTCTTT.

The gene calls are TRBV7-2 and TRBJ1-1; no reliable D call. This CDR3 is 13 amino acids long. The V and J ends lost 0 bases and 3 bases respectively, with 5 bases between them. Germline CDR1 is SGHTA and CDR2 is FQGNSA. The CDR3 is CASSLAAYTEAFF. CDR3 nucleotides: TGTGCCAGCAGCTTAGCTGCATACACTGAAGCTTTCTTT. Filled out from reference TRBV7-2 and TRBJ1-1, the complete variable domain reads GAGVSQSPSNKVTEKGKDVELRCDPISGHTALYWYRQSLGQGLEFLIYFQGNSAPDKSGLPSDRFSAERTGGSVSTLTIQRTQQEDSAVYLCASSLAAYTEAFFGQGTRLTVV.

The chain combines TRBV7-9 with TRBJ2-1; 8 bases fit TRBD2. Per germline, CDR1 SEHNR and CDR2 FQNEAQ (reference sequence). The CDR3 is made up of 16 amino acids. Trimming removed 4 bases from V and 7 bases from J; junction bases left unmatched: 12. CDR3 sequence: CASSWASGPPRNEQFF. CDR3 coding DNA: TGTGCCAGCAGCTGGGCTAGCGGGCCTCCCCGGAATGAGCAGTTCTTC.

The chain combines TRBV7-9 with TRBJ1-2, with no clear D. The CDR3 extends over 15 amino acids. Germline V gene lookup returns CDR1 SEHNR and CDR2 FQNEAQ (reference sequence). The V end was cut by 4 bases, the J end by 6 bases, with 18 bases between. The CDR3 DNA reads TGTGCCAGCAGCTCTGACTGGACGAAATCGGATGGCTACACCTTC. Translated, it gives CASSSDWTKSDGYTF. Looking up the rest from reference TRBV7-9 and TRBJ1-2 gives the full variable domain: DTGVSQNPRHKITKRGQNVTFRCDPISEHNRLYWYRQTLGQGPEFLTYFQNEAQLEKSRLLSDRFSAERPKGSFSTLEIQRTEQGDSAMYLCASSSDWTKSDGYTFGSGTRLTVV.

V is TRBV2 and J is TRBJ1-1; weak D call: TRBD1 (6 bases). The V gene's germline CDR1 is SNHLY and CDR2 FYNNEI. V dropped 8 bases and J dropped 5 bases, with 27 bases sitting between them. The CDR3 covers 17 residues. CDR3 loop: CASVPLHGGELGTEAFF. In nucleotides, the CDR3 is TGTGCCAGCGTTCCTCTCCACGGGGGCGAATTGGGAACTGAAGCTTTCTTT.

This clone was recorded once. The chain uses TRBV5-1 and TRBJ1-1; TRBD1 agrees at 9 bases. The CDR3 sequence is 14 residues long. Germline V gene data show CDR1 as SGHRS and CDR2 as YFSETQ. The J segment lost 3 bases and the V segment lost 4 bases, leaving 4 bases of the junction unmatched. The CDR3 bases are TGCGCCAGCAGCCGGACAGGGGCGGACACTGAAGCTTTCTTT. It encodes CASSRTGADTEAFF. Full variable domain (missing parts from reference TRBV5-1 and TRBJ1-1): KAGVTQTPRYLIKTRGQQVTLSCSPISGHRSVSWYQQTPGQGLQFLFEYFSETQRNKGNFPGRFSGRQFSNSRSEMNVSTLELGDSALYLCASSRTGADTEAFFGQGTRLTVV.